This TCR beta chain is drawn from a study of blood T cell repertoires in COVID-19. In the authors' workflow: Reference gene primer amplification gave nucleated cell count estimates. Measured with immunoSEQ multiplex PCR; TCRdb has only the in-frame clones, and not every one. The DNA was the basis for D and trimming; V, J and clone size are from that table. Here the sample spans a few hundred thousand clones, around 80% being singletons. The length of the CDR3 is 13 residues. V gave up 2 bases and J gave up 3 bases, with 7 bases separating them. Germline values: CDR1 MNHEY, CDR2 SMNVEV (reference sequence).

Sequences were obtained from PBMCs or T cells enriched from blood (not recorded which). The sequence was obtained from a man aged 25 to 45 with acute COVID-19. This chain connects TRBV27 to TRBJ1-1; no reliable D call. In DNA, the CDR3 is TGTGCCAGCAGTTTAGGGCTCGACACTGAAGCTTTCTTT. It codes for CASSLGLDTEAFF.